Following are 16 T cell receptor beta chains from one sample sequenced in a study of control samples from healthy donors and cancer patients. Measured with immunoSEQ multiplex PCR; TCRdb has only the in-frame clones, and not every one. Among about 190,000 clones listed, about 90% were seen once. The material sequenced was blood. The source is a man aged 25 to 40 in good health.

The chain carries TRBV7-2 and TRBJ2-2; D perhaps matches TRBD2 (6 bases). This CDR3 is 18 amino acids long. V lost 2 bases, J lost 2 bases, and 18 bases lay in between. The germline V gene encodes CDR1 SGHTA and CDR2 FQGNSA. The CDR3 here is CASSLLSIRRGNTGELFF. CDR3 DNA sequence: TGTGCCAGCAGCTTATTGAGTATTCGGCGGGGAAACACCGGGGAGCTGTTTTTT.

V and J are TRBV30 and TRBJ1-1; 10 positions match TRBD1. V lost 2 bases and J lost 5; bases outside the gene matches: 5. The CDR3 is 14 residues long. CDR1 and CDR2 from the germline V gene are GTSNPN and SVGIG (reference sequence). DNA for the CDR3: TGTGCCTGGAGTCACGACAGGGGGCGGACTGAAGCTTTCTTT. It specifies CAWSHDRGRTEAFF.

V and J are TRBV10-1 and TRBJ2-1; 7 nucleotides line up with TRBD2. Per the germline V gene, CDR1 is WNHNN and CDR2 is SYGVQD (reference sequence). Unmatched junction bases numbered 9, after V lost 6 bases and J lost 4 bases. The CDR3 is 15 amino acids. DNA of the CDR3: TGCGCCAGCAGCCCCGCTAGCGGTATTTACAATGAGCAGTTCTTC. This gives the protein CASSPASGIYNEQFF.

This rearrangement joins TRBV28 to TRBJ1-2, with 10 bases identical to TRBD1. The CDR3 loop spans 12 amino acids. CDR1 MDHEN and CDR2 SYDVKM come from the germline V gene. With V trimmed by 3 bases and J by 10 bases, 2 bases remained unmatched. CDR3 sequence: CASSLDRGSYTF. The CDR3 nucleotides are TGTGCCAGCAGTTTGGACAGGGGGTCCTACACCTTC.

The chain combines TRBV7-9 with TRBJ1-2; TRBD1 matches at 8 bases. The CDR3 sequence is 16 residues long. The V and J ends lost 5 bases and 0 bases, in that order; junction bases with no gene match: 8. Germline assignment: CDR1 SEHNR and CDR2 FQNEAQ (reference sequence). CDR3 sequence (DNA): TGTGCCAGCAGCCACGGGGGGACAGGAGCTAACTATGGCTACACCTTC. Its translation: CASSHGGTGANYGYTF.

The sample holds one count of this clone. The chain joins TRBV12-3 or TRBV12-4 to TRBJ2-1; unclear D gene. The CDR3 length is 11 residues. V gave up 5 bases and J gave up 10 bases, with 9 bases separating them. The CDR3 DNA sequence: TGTGCCAGCAGTCATAAAGAGGAGCAGTTCTTC. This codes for CASSHKEEQFF.

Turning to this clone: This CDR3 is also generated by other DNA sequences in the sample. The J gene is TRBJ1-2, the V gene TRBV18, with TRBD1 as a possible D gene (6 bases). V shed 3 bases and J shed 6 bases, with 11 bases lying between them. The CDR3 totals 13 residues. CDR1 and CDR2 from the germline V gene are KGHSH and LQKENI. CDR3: CASSPGQGNGYTF. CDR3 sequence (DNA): TGTGCCAGCTCACCCGGGCAGGGGAATGGCTACACCTTC. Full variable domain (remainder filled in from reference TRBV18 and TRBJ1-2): NAGVMQNPRHLVRRRGQEARLRCSPMKGHSHVYWYRQLPEEGLKFMVYLQKENIIDESGMPKERFSAEFPKEGPSILRIQQVVRGDSAAYFCASSPGQGNGYTFGSGTRLTVV.

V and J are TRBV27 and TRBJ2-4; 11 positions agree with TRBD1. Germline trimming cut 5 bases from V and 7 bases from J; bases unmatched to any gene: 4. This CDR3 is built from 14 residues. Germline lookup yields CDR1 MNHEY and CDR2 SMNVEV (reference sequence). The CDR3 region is CASSPGTGGNIQYF. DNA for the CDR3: TGTGCCAGCAGTCCCGGGACAGGGGGGAACATTCAGTACTTC.

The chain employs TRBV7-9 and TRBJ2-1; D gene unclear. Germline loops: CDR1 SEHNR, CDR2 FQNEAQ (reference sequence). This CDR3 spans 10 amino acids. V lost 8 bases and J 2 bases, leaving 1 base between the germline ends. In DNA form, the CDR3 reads TGTGCCAGCGCCTACAATGAGCAGTTCTTC. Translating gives CASAYNEQFF.

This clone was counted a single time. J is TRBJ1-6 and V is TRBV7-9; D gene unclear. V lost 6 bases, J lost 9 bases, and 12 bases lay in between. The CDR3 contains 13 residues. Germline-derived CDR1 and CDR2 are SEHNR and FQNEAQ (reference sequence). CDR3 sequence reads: CASSQDWGSPLHF. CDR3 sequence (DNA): TGTGCCAGCAGTCAGGACTGGGGTTCACCCCTCCACTTT. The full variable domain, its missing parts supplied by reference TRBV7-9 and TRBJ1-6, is DTGVSQNPRHKITKRGQNVTFRCDPISEHNRLYWYRQTLGQGPEFLTYFQNEAQLEKSRLLSDRFSAERPKGSFSTLEIQRTEQGDSAMYLCASSQDWGSPLHFGNGTRLTVT.

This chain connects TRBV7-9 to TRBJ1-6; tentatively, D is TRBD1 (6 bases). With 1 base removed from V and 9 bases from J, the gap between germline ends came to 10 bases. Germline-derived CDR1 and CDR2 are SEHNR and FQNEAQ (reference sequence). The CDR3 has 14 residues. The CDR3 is CASSLGQASSPLHF. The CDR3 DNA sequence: TGTGCCAGCAGCTTAGGACAGGCGAGTTCACCCCTCCACTTT.

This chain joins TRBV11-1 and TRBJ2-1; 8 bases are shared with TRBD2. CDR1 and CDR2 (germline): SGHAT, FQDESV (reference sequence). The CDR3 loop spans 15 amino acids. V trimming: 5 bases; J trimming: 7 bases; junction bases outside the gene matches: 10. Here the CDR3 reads CASSTGGGRWNEQFF. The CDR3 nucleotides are TGTGCCAGCAGCACCGGGGGGGGTAGGTGGAATGAGCAGTTCTTC.

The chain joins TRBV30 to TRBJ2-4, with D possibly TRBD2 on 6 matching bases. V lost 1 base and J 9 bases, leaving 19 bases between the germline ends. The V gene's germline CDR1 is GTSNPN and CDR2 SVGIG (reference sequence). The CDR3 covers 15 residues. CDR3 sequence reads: CAWSATGGAGSIQYF. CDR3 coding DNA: TGTGCCTGGAGTGCCACAGGAGGCGCGGGAAGCATTCAGTACTTC.

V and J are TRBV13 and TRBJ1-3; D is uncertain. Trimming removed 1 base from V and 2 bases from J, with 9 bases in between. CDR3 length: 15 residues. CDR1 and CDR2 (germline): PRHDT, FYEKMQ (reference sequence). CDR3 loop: CASSLADMTGNTIYF. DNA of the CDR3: TGTGCCAGCAGCTTAGCAGACATGACTGGAAACACCATATATTTT. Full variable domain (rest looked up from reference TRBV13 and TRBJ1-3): AAGVIQSPRHLIKEKRETATLKCYPIPRHDTVYWYQQGPGQDPQFLISFYEKMQSDKGSIPDRFSAQQFSDYHSELNMSSLELGDSALYFCASSLADMTGNTIYFGEGSWLTVV.

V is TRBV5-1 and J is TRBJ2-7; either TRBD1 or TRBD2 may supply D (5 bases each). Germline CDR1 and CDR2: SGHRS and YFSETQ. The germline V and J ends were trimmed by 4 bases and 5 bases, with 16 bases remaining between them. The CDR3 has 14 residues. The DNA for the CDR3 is TGCGCCAGCAGCGCGAGGGGCTCGGCCCACGAGCAGTACTTC. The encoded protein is CASSARGSAHEQYF.

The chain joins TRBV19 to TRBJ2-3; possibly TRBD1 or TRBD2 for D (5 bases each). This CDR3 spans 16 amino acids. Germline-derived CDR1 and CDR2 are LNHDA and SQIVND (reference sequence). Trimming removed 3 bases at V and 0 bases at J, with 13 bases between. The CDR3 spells CASSIDRGPSTDTQYF. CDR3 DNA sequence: TGTGCCAGTAGTATCGATAGGGGACCTAGCACAGATACGCAGTATTTT.